The clone carrying this TCR beta chain was counted only a few times. Antigen unknown. These data come from a study of CD8 T cells in ankylosing spondylitis. General observations from the study: A TCR beta motif made of about eight highly homologous variants seemed typical of ankylosing spondylitis blood.

One entry per CDR3 protein results from TCRdb running MiXCR on the 5' RACE reads. The sample records about 88,000 distinct CDR3 sequences, around 27% being singletons. Germline lookup yields CDR1 SGHAT and CDR2 FQDESV (reference sequence). CDR3 length equals 14 residues. Trimming removed 3 bases at V and 3 bases at J, with 11 bases between. This sequence joins TRBV11-1 and TRBJ1-1; tentatively, D is TRBD1 (6 bases). The receptor was derived from a male donor with ankylosing spondylitis or in good health (not recorded which). Sequencing was done on a sample of blood, either unsorted or a sorted T cell fraction (not recorded which). The CDR3: CASSFRGQDTEAFF. In DNA form, the CDR3 reads TGTGCCAGCAGCTTTAGGGGACAAGACACTGAAGCTTTCTTT.